The rows below give T cell receptor beta chains drawn from one sample of a study of blood T cell repertoires in COVID-19. Only in-frame clones appear in the TCRdb table, and some are missing; sequencing was by immunoSEQ multiplex PCR. The table has around 220,000 clones, approximately 87% seen once. The sample taken for sequencing was peripheral blood. These TCRs come from a woman in her forties or fifties with acute or convalescent COVID-19. CDR3s include the opening cysteine and the closing phenylalanine or tryptophan. Rows give clone size only sometimes, using once, few, many, or a class for an expanded clone.

J gene | clone size | V gene | CDR3 protein
TRBJ1-3 | - | TRBV5-4 | CASSPLGGSPGNTIYF
TRBJ2-5 | - | TRBV6-5 | CASTTGPGWTQYF
TRBJ2-7 | - | TRBV6-5 | CASSLAGGFYEQYF
TRBJ2-3 | - | TRBV9 | CASSVELATDTQYF
TRBJ2-1 | - | TRBV19 | CASSLAGGDNEQFF
TRBJ1-4 | - | TRBV5-5 | CASSTLTGVREKLFF
TRBJ2-1 | - | TRBV6-5 | CASSYTRTGHNEQFF
TRBJ2-1 | - | TRBV25-1 | CASSEFRSLEVKQFF
TRBJ2-7 | - | TRBV18 | CASSLGQGAREQYF
TRBJ1-1 | few | TRBV10-2 | CASQKDRDTEAFF
TRBJ2-7 | - | TRBV5-8 | CASRRGRLGYEQYF
TRBJ1-1 | once | TRBV30 | CAWNPGTGDMNTEAFF
TRBJ1-2 | once | TRBV19 | CASSEAAGEYGYTF
TRBJ2-2 | - | TRBV2 | CASSPGRGGELFF
TRBJ2-1 | - | TRBV24-1 | CATRGQGNEQFF
TRBJ1-1 | - | TRBV29-1 | CSVTGSYTEAFF
TRBJ2-2 | - | TRBV25-1 | CASRGGRDTGELFF
TRBJ1-1 | - | TRBV5-1 | CASSFSRGRGEAFF
TRBJ2-1 | - | TRBV9 | CASSVAGAADEQFF
TRBJ2-3 | - | TRBV30 | CAWSVLGGGRAFPGTDTQYF
TRBJ2-1 | - | TRBV19 | CASSSGQAGWEQFF
TRBJ1-1 | once | TRBV12-3/TRBV12-4 | CASNSRGSTHF
TRBJ2-5 | - | TRBV9 | CASSVDIQETQYF
TRBJ1-1 | - | TRBV25-1 | CASSEYLGGNTEAFF
TRBJ2-1 | once | TRBV30 | CAWSGAGARLF
TRBJ2-1 | - | TRBV30 | CAWSSSGGAVEQFF
TRBJ2-7 | - | TRBV9 | CASSAELAGVGEQYF
TRBJ2-6 | - | TRBV7-3 | CASSPRRQGASGANVLTF
TRBJ2-1 | - | TRBV6-5 | CASSLAGENNEQFF
TRBJ2-2 | - | TRBV13 | CASSLTEGAQNTGELFF
TRBJ2-7 | - | TRBV18 | CASSPILAGENEQYF
TRBJ1-1 | - | TRBV4-2 | CASSQDGAGTMNTEAFF
TRBJ2-5 | - | TRBV4-1 | CASSQDGSGNEETQYF
TRBJ2-4 | - | TRBV7-2 | CASRRESGAIQYF
TRBJ2-5 | once | TRBV5-1 | CASSSQGPGETQYF